The entry that follows covers one T cell receptor (beta chain) sequence. The target antigen is unknown. The data were obtained in a study of regulatory T cells in long-lasting Graves disease. Libraries of TCR beta came from iRepertoire HTBI primers plus Arm-PCR of CDR3 regions. TCRdb passed the multiplex PCR reads through MiXCR, listing each CDR3 protein once. The sample carries 350,000 to 550,000 distinct CDR3 sequences, approximately 16% recorded once. Findings of the study overall: Sharing of public clonotypes was greater in persistent patients (about 3,000) than in new patients (almost 1,000).

Regarding time point: newly diagnosed GD, antithyroid drugs for less than 3 months. The TCR library was prepared using RNA isolated from PBMCs. With EDTA tubes as the receptacles, around 10 milliliters of peripheral blood were drawn. The CDR3 runs to 15 residues. Germline V CDR1 and CDR2: SGHTA, FQGNSA. Trimming took off 1 base at V and 3 bases at J, with 12 bases between the two ends. The sample was also reused in another study, on T cells in Graves' hyperthyroidism and ophthalmopathy. That publication notes: Most thyroid-expanded clonotypes above 0.001 were also found in blood.

Sequenced material: peripheral blood mononuclear cells (PBMCs), taken at new diagnosis, from a patient treated with antithyroid drugs. The clonotype was recovered from a young woman with Graves disease. This sequence joins TRBV7-2 and TRBJ1-1; D unclear. As DNA, the CDR3 is TGTGCCAGCAGCTTAGACGGCAACAAGTACACTGAAGCTTTCTTT. Translating it yields CASSLDGNKYTEAFF.